This is a list of T cell receptor beta chains from one sample in a study of beta chain features in type 1 diabetes. Here immunoSEQ multiplex PCR was the method, and the copy in TCRdb shows in-frame clones only, minus some. The sample has about 140,000 clones, 9.7% seen once; the top ten hold nearly 0.65%. The sequenced sample was central memory CD4+ T cells from blood. The receptor set was obtained from a woman in her forties in good health. Both conserved end residues are part of each CDR3. The D gene is left open where the match is weak. A clone size is listed for some rows: how often the clone was seen (once, few, many), or a class if it is expanded.

CDR3nt	CDR3aa	abundance	d_gene	v_gene	j_gene
TGCGCCAGCAGTGAGCCGACAGGGGTACAGCCCCAGCATTTT	CASSEPTGVQPQHF	-	TRBD1	TRBV10-2	TRBJ1-5
TGTGCCAGCAGTGGGCGACTGGACGGGGGGGCAGGCACCGGGGAGCTGTTTTTT	CASSGRLDGGAGTGELFF	-	TRBD2	TRBV2	TRBJ2-2
TGTGCCAGCAGCCGCTTCGGACTAGCGGGGGCCCGGACCGGGGAGCTGTTTTTT	CASSRFGLAGARTGELFF	-	TRBD2	TRBV5-6	TRBJ2-2
TGTGCCAGCCGCGTTAACCCCGGTTACGAGCAGTACTTC	CASRVNPGYEQYF	few	-	TRBV6-5	TRBJ2-7
TGTGCCAGCAGTGAACGGACTATGGGCTCCTACGAGCAGTACTTC	CASSERTMGSYEQYF	-	-	TRBV2	TRBJ2-7
TGCGCCAGCAGCCGGACTAGCGGGGGGAGTACAGATACGCAGTATTTT	CASSRTSGGSTDTQYF	few	TRBD2	TRBV4-3	TRBJ2-3
TGTGCCAGCAGTGAGATGGCGGGTGTCGAGACCCAGTACTTC	CASSEMAGVETQYF	-	-	TRBV2	TRBJ2-5
TGTGCCAGCAGCTTAGATTTGGACAGTGTCTACGAGCAGTACTTC	CASSLDLDSVYEQYF	few	-	TRBV7-2	TRBJ2-7
TGCGCCAGCAGCTCCTATGGGACAGGCCGGAACACTGAAGCTTTCTTT	CASSSYGTGRNTEAFF	-	TRBD1	TRBV5-1	TRBJ1-1
TGCGCCAGCAGCTTGGCAACGGGGGTGACAGATACGCAGTATTTT	CASSLATGVTDTQYF	-	-	TRBV5-1	TRBJ2-3
TGTGCCAGCAGTCACGCCGGGACAGGGGGCGTTAGGCTGTTTTTT	CASSHAGTGGVRLFF	few	TRBD1	TRBV27	TRBJ1-4
TGTGCCAGCAGTACTGACAGGCCGAGGGAGACCCAGTACTTC	CASSTDRPRETQYF	few	-	TRBV7-8	TRBJ2-5
TGTGCCAGCAGCTTGGGACAGGGACTATACAATGAGCAGTTCTTC	CASSLGQGLYNEQFF	few	TRBD1	TRBV7-2	TRBJ2-1
TGTGCCAGCAGGGGACTTCCCACGGGCAATCAGCCCCAGCATTTT	CASRGLPTGNQPQHF	few	-	TRBV2	TRBJ1-5
TGTGCCAGCAGTTACTCGGCCGGACTCTATGGCTACACCTTC	CASSYSAGLYGYTF	few	-	TRBV6-5	TRBJ1-2
TGTGCCAGCAGCCCCCGAGGAGGTCTTGGTTCCTACAATGAGCAGTTCTTC	CASSPRGGLGSYNEQFF	-	-	TRBV7-2	TRBJ2-1
TGTGCCAGTCGGGGACAGGCCTACGAGCAGTACTTC	CASRGQAYEQYF	few	TRBD1	TRBV6-5	TRBJ2-7
TGTGCCAGCAGCCCGGACAGGGCGGTTCGAAATCAGCCCCAGCATTTT	CASSPDRAVRNQPQHF	few	-	TRBV21-1	TRBJ1-5
TGTGCCAGCAGTGAGGGCGGGGGCCCGAACTACGAGCAGTACTTC	CASSEGGGPNYEQYF	many	-	TRBV2	TRBJ2-7
TGTGCCAGCAGCTTAGCACAGGGTACTGGGGCCAACGTCCTGACTTTC	CASSLAQGTGANVLTF	-	-	TRBV11-2	TRBJ2-6
TGTGCCAGCAGCTTACAGTTAACTAGCTTCACAGATACGCAGTATTTT	CASSLQLTSFTDTQYF	few	-	TRBV7-9	TRBJ2-3
TGCGCCAGCAGCCAAGAGACAGGTTGGTCCTACGAGCAGTACTTC	CASSQETGWSYEQYF	-	-	TRBV7-9	TRBJ2-7
TGTGCCAGCACCAGCGGTCGACAGGGTGAAAAACTGTTTTTT	CASTSGRQGEKLFF	-	TRBD1	TRBV6-5	TRBJ1-4
TGTGCCAGCAGCTTGGAAGGGGGCTCCTACGAGCAGTACTTC	CASSLEGGSYEQYF	-	-	TRBV5-5	TRBJ2-7
TGTGCCAGCCTCGAACAGGGGGCCGATTTAGAGGCGCAGTATTTT	CASLEQGADLEAQYF	few	TRBD1	TRBV7-9	TRBJ2-3
TGTGCCATAACAGGGGCTAACTATGGCTACACCTTC	CAITGANYGYTF	many	TRBD1	TRBV6-6	TRBJ1-2
TGTGCCAGCAGCCAAGCACGGGGGGGCCGGGAGACCCAGTACTTC	CASSQARGGRETQYF	-	TRBD2	TRBV14	TRBJ2-5
TGTGCCAGCAGCCGTGAAGAGACCCAGTACTTC	CASSREETQYF	-	-	TRBV5-6	TRBJ2-5
TGTGCCAGCAGTTTTGGAGGTACATACACCGGGGAGCTGTTTTTT	CASSFGGTYTGELFF	-	-	TRBV27	TRBJ2-2
TGTGCCAGCAGCGGAATAGCGGGGGGCGATAGGCAGTTCTTC	CASSGIAGGDRQFF	few	TRBD2	TRBV2	TRBJ2-1
TGTGCCAGTAAGCTAGCGGGGAGCACAGATACGCAGTATTTT	CASKLAGSTDTQYF	-	TRBD2	TRBV19	TRBJ2-3
TGTGCCAGCAGTGAATCAGGACAGGGCCTTGTCTCTGGGGCCAACGTCCTGACTTTC	CASSESGQGLVSGANVLTF	-	TRBD1	TRBV6-1	TRBJ2-6
TGTGCCAGTAGTATAGCCACGGGGACAGACTATGGCTACACCTTC	CASSIATGTDYGYTF	many	TRBD1	TRBV19	TRBJ1-2
TGTGCCAGCAGCTTAGGTGCAGGGGGTGGCGAGCAGTACTTC	CASSLGAGGGEQYF	-	TRBD1	TRBV7-8	TRBJ2-7
TGCAGCGCTATGGGACAGCCCTCCTACGAGCAGTACTTC	CSAMGQPSYEQYF	many	TRBD1	TRBV29-1	TRBJ2-7
TGTGCTGTACAGGGGGGCGGAGATACGCAGTATTTT	CAVQGGGDTQYF	-	TRBD1	TRBV7-7	TRBJ2-3
TGTGCCAGCAGCCAGGTAGCTGGGGCCAACGTCCTGACTTTC	CASSQVAGANVLTF	many	-	TRBV6-1	TRBJ2-6
TGTGCCAGCAGTTCCCCGGGACAGGGGGCGAAGGAGCAGTACTTC	CASSSPGQGAKEQYF	few	TRBD1	TRBV6-5	TRBJ2-7
TGCGCCAGCAGTCCGATTCCAGGGGAGCAAGAGACCCAGTACTTC	CASSPIPGEQETQYF	-	-	TRBV5-1	TRBJ2-5
TGTGCCAGCAGCTTAGGACAGCGGGGCCCTACGGGAGATACGCAGTATTTT	CASSLGQRGPTGDTQYF	few	TRBD2	TRBV11-2	TRBJ2-3
TGTGCCAGCATCAAGAACCCAGGGGGTGGCACCGGGGAGCTGTTTTTT	CASIKNPGGGTGELFF	-	TRBD1	TRBV5-4	TRBJ2-2
TGCGCCAGCAGCTTTTCTGGCGGGATGGAGGATGAGCAGTTCTTC	CASSFSGGMEDEQFF	-	-	TRBV5-1	TRBJ2-1
TGCGCCAGCAGCTTACTAGGAATGGGCAATGAGCAGTTCTTC	CASSLLGMGNEQFF	-	-	TRBV5-1	TRBJ2-1
TGTGCCTGTGAAGGGCTAGCGGGCACCGGGGAGCTGTTTTTT	CACEGLAGTGELFF	few	TRBD2	TRBV19	TRBJ2-2
TGCAGCATTCGGGGGGTTAATGTCGGGCAGTTCTTC	CSIRGVNVGQFF	-	TRBD2	TRBV29-1	TRBJ2-1
TGTGCCAGCAGTCGGACAGGGAGCTCCTACGAGCAGTACTTC	CASSRTGSSYEQYF	few	TRBD1	TRBV28	TRBJ2-7